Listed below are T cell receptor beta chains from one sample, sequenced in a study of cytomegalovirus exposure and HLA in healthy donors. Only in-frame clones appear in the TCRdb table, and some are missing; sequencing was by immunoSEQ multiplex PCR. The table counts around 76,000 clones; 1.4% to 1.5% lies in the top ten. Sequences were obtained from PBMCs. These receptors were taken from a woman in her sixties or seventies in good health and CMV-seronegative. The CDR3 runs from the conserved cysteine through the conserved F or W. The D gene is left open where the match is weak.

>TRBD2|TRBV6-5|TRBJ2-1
TGTGCCAGCAGTTACCGCGCTAGCGGTTACAATGAGCAGTTCTTC
CASSYRASGYNEQFF
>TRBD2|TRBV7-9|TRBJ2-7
TGTGCCAGCAGCTCCTCTAGCGGGGGGACCTACGAGCAGTACTTC
CASSSSSGGTYEQYF
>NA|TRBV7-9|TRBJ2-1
TGTGCCAGCAGCCCGTTCCGGGACTCCTGGAATGAGCAGTTCTTC
CASSPFRDSWNEQFF
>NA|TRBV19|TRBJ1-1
TGTGCCAGTAGTATTGGGACACAGAACACTGAAGCTTTCTTT
CASSIGTQNTEAFF
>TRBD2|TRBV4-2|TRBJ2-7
TGTGCCAGCAGCCAAGATGGTTTAGCGGGAGCATTTCGCTACGAGCAGTACTTC
CASSQDGLAGAFRYEQYF
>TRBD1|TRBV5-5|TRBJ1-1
TGTGCCAGCAGCTTGGAGGGCCCGGGACAGGTTCCGGGGACTGAAGCTTTCTTT
CASSLEGPGQVPGTEAFF
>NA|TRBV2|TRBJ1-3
TGTGCCAGCAGCCTTACAACCTCTGGAAACACCATATATTTT
CASSLTTSGNTIYF
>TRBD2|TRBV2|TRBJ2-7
TGTGCCAGCAAAGCTAGCGGGGGATTTGGGTACGAGCAGTACTTC
CASKASGGFGYEQYF
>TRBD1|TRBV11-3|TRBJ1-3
TGTGCTCAGTTGGACAGGGGAATATCTGGAAACACCATATATTTT
CAQLDRGISGNTIYF
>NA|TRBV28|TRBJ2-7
TGTGCCAGCGCGTTTCCAAGGGGCTACGAGCAGTACTTC
CASAFPRGYEQYF
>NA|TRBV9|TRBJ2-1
TGTGCCAGCAGCGTATCTAGCGCAAGCTCCTACAATGAGCAGTTCTTC
CASSVSSASSYNEQFF
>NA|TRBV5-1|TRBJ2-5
TGCGCCAGCAGCTTGGCACAGCAAGAGACCCAGTACTTC
CASSLAQQETQYF
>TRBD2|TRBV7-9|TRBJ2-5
TGTGCCAGCAGCTTTCACGACGTCGGGGGGGTTGAGGCCCAGTACTTC
CASSFHDVGGVEAQYF
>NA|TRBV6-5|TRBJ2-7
TGTGCCAGCAGCACCCCCGCCAGGGTACACGAGCAGTACTTC
CASSTPARVHEQYF
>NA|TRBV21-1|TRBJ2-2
TGTGCCAGCAGCAAATCGGGGATGGAGAACACCGGGGAGCTGTTTTTT
CASSKSGMENTGELFF
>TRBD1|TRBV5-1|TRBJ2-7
TGCGCCAGCAGCCAGGGACAGGGGGGTGAACGAGCAGGGTACTTC
CASSQGQGGERAGYF
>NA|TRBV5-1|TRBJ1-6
TGCGCCAGCAGCACGGGACTACCGAGGAATTCACCCCTCCACTTT
CASSTGLPRNSPLHF
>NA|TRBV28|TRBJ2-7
TGTGCCAGCGGCGTACAGGGCCCCTACGAGCAGTACTTC
CASGVQGPYEQYF
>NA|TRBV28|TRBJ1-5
TGTGCCAGCACCAAGGGGCAACGGAATCAGCCCCAGCATTTT
CASTKGQRNQPQHF
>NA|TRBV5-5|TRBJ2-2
TGTGCCAGCAGCCCCAGGGGGAACACCGGGGAGCTGTTTTTT
CASSPRGNTGELFF
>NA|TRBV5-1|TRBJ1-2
TGCGCCAGCAGGCCTGACTTGACGCTCCAAGGAGGATACTACACCTTC
CASRPDLTLQGGYYTF
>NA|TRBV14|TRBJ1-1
TGTGCCAGCAGCCAATACCCCCGGGCTGAAGCTTTCTTT
CASSQYPRAEAFF
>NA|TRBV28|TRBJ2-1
TGTGCCAGCAGTTCTCTATCTGATTACAATGAGCAGTTCTTC
CASSSLSDYNEQFF
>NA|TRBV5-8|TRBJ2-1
TGTGCCAGCAGCACGGTACTAGGGAGAGCTGAGCAGTTCTTC
CASSTVLGRAEQFF
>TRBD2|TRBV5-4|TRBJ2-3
TGTGCCAGCAGCCCACGGACTAGCGGAGATACGCAGTATTTT
CASSPRTSGDTQYF
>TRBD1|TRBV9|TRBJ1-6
TGTGCCAGCAGCGGACAGGGGGCGCGTGATTCACCCCTCCACTTT
CASSGQGARDSPLHF
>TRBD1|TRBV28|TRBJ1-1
TGTGCCAGCAGTCCTCCGGGACAGGGGGCGTTCACTGAAGCTTTCTTT
CASSPPGQGAFTEAFF
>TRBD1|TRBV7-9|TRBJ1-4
TGTGCCAGCAGCTTAGGGTGGGACAGTAATGAAAAACTGTTTTTT
CASSLGWDSNEKLFF
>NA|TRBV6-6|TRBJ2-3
TGTGCCAGCAGTTACGGTGGAGGGTCCCGCACAGATACGCAGTATTTT
CASSYGGGSRTDTQYF
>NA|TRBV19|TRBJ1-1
TGTGCCAGTAGAAGCCACCAGGACAGGAACACTGAAGCTTTCTTT
CASRSHQDRNTEAFF
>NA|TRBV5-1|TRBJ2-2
TGCGCCAGCAGCCATTATACAGGGACCGGGGAGCTGTTTTTT
CASSHYTGTGELFF
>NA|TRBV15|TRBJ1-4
TGTGCCACCTTAGACAGAGATAATGAAAAACTGTTTTTT
CATLDRDNEKLFF
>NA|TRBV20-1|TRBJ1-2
TGCAGTGCATCTGCTAACTATGGCTACACCTTC
CSASANYGYTF
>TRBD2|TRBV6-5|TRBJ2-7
TGTGCCAGCAGATACGGGACTAGCGGAGCCTACGAGCAGTACTTC
CASRYGTSGAYEQYF
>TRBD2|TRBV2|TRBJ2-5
TGTGCCAGCAGTGAACCGGGACTACAAGAGACCCAGTACTTC
CASSEPGLQETQYF
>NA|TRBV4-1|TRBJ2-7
TGCGCCAGCAGCCAAGATTCCCAGAACAGGTTTGAGCAGTACTTC
CASSQDSQNRFEQYF
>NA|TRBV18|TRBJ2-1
TGTGCCAGCTCACTCCCAAGTGTAACTAGCAGCCGAGACAATGAGCAGTTCTTC
CASSLPSVTSSRDNEQFF
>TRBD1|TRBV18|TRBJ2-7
TGTGCCAGCTCACCAGGAACAGGGGTTTACGAGCAGTACTTC
CASSPGTGVYEQYF